These 3 T cell receptor beta chains were all obtained from the same sample, sequenced in a study of cytomegalovirus exposure and HLA in healthy donors. 60 Vbeta and 13 Jbeta primers were used in PCR. Data came from immunoSEQ multiplex PCR; TCRdb stores just in-frame clones and leaves some out. This repertoire shows 150,000 to 200,000 clones, approximately 75% found once; its top ten account for about 1.6%. Sequencing input: PBMCs. These receptors were obtained from a girl aged 5-17 years in good health and CMV-seronegative.

V usage is TRBV7-6 and J usage is TRBJ1-6, with D perhaps matching TRBD1 (5 bases). V was trimmed by 5 bases and J by 7 bases, leaving 18 bases between them. CDR1 SGHVS and CDR2 FNYEAQ come from the germline V gene. The CDR3 is 16 amino acids. Here the CDR3 reads CASSEQGLGANSPLHF. DNA of the CDR3: TGTGCCAGCAGCGAGCAGGGATTAGGGGCAAATTCACCCCTCCACTTT.

This rearrangement joins TRBV7-3 to TRBJ2-3; D perhaps matches TRBD2 (6 bases). Germline V lookup: CDR1 SGHTA, CDR2 FQGTGA. This CDR3 region has 14 residues. Trimming stripped 5 bases from V and 1 base from J, with 10 bases between. The CDR3 is CASSTWGGTDTQYF. CDR3 DNA: TGTGCCAGCAGCACTTGGGGGGGCACAGATACGCAGTATTTT.

The chain employs TRBV19 and TRBJ1-2, with D perhaps TRBD1 (6 bases). The CDR3 spans 14 residues. V shed 5 bases and J shed 4 bases, with 14 bases lying between them. Germline CDR1 is LNHDA and CDR2 is SQIVND (reference sequence). The DNA for the CDR3 is TGTGCCAGTAGTTTCCAGACAGGAGCCTATGGCTACACCTTC. This encodes CASSFQTGAYGYTF.